The T cell receptor beta chain under discussion was sequenced for a study of blood T cell repertoires in COVID-19. Study-level background: COVID-19 samples collected from the United States, Italy and Spain covered acute and convalescent phases.

In the original processing: The authors estimated nucleated cell counts from reference gene primer amplification. Assay used: immunoSEQ multiplex PCR; TCRdb lists only in-frame clones, some missing. V and J calls and clone size are as listed in that table; D and trimming were resolved from the DNA. The sample shows roughly 65,000 clones, roughly 92% of them seen only once. The CDR3 has 13 residues. Trimming took 3 bases from V and 5 from J, leaving 10 bases between them. Germline CDR1 is SGHTA and CDR2 is FQGNSA. J is TRBJ2-5 and V is TRBV7-2; a weak D match, TRBD2 (5 bases). The sample taken for sequencing was peripheral blood. The sequence was obtained from a man in his sixties or seventies with active COVID-19. CDR3 coding DNA: TGTGCCAGCAGCTTCCCCACGGGGGAGACCCAGTACTTC. Protein: CASSFPTGETQYF.